This T cell receptor beta chain was sequenced in a study of Ad26.COV2.S vaccination and SARS-CoV-2 variants. Overall study context: Donor was in the COV1001 Ad26.COV2.S trial arm.

Deletions cut 3 bases from V and 2 bases from J, with 11 bases between. The length of the CDR3 is 16 residues. Germline assignment: CDR1 LNHDA and CDR2 SQIVND (reference sequence). Treatment meaning: some 19 received Ad26.COV2.S at low or high dose, single or two shots; 5 received placebo; per-sample allocation not given. On day 63 after the first injection, vaccine and placebo recipients gave samples. Generated by immunoSEQ multiplex PCR, the TCRdb table keeps only in-frame clones and is missing some. The sample records nearly 400,000 clones, about 88% being singletons. The TCR comes from a person between 18 and 65 years old who received the Ad26.COV2.S COVID-19 vaccine or a placebo. Here the sequenced sample was peripheral blood, taken in a trial of Ad26.COV2.S vaccine versus placebo. This chain uses TRBV19 with TRBJ2-6, with a tentative D call TRBD1 (5 bases). The CDR3 protein is CASSITTGTGANVLTF. In DNA form, the CDR3 reads TGTGCCAGTAGTATTACAACAGGAACTGGGGCCAACGTCCTGACTTTC.